This T cell receptor (beta chain) was profiled in a study of cytomegalovirus exposure and HLA in healthy donors. Per germline, CDR1 SNHLY and CDR2 FYNNEI. The CDR3 sequence is 13 residues long. Trimming removed 7 bases from V and 7 bases from J; junction bases left unmatched: 6. The PCR employed 60 Vbeta primers together with 13 Jbeta primers. Using immunoSEQ multiplex PCR, the repertoire was profiled, and TCRdb retains in-frame clones only, with some absent. This table has 200,000 to 250,000 clones, over 80% appearing once. The sequencing sample was made of PBMCs. The rearrangement joins TRBV2 to TRBJ2-3, with TRBD1 identical over 9 bases. The TCR was taken from a boy aged 2-15 years in good health and CMV-seronegative. The CDR3 region has the DNA TGTGCCAGCACCGGGACAGGGATGAATACGCAGTATTTT. This encodes CASTGTGMNTQYF.